This T cell receptor (beta chain) comes out of a study of blood T cell repertoires in COVID-19 (dated by TCRdb to 2020 to 2022). About the investigation overall: The collaborator samples originated in the United States, Italy and Spain and spanned the acute and convalescent phases of COVID-19. The repertoires were released in a freely available public database intended as a resource for research on the immune response to SARS-CoV-2. Samples were obtained from the ongoing ImmuneRACE study (first 160 participants) and from over 1,000 subjects provided by 6 global collaborators. The dataset comprised deeply sampled blood TCRbeta repertoires from subjects exposed to, actively infected with, or recovered from COVID-19. The prospective study material was composed of cDNA or gDNA derived from T cells, B-cell-depleted T cells, or PBMCs. Where HLA class I and class II types were available, the types were taken from metadata supplied by the sample provider, not from assay-based typing. A de-identified subject ID, COVID-19 status, age in years and sex were almost always included in the sample metadata.

The CDR3 runs 16 residues from the cysteine to the phenylalanine. Only CDR3 DNA remains: 48 bases, in frame from the first base. For CDR1 and CDR2, the germline V gene (reference sequence) lists SEHNR and FQNEAQ. V has 5 bases trimmed and J has 5 bases trimmed; junction bases matching no gene number 7. Study-wide findings and limitations: Clinical and demographic metadata were provided uncurated, with the amount varying by source and participant.

TCRbeta CDR3 regions were amplified from genomic DNA by means of the immunoSEQ Assay, a bias-controlled multiplex PCR. In the paper's pipeline: Nucleated cell counts per sample were estimated from amplification of reference gene primers within the assay. To quantify the absolute abundance of each unique TCRbeta CDR3 rearrangement, sequence reads were collapsed and filtered. For each sample, productive Simpson clonality was calculated as the square root of Simpson's diversity index over productive rearrangements. TCRdb provides this immuneACCESS table in a form limited to in-frame rearrangements. Some clones are lacking; in checked studies, under half of them reflect an unresolved V gene, and why the rest are absent is not known. The V and J calls and clone size are taken from that table; D and trimming were inferred from the DNA. The table for this sample lists around 180,000 clones; 79% of them were counted only once. Roughly 17% of the sample is held by the ten biggest clonotypes.

Whole blood was collected in K2EDTA tubes by collaborating institutions according to the institutions' own protocols. Collaborator samples were shipped for TCRbeta analysis as frozen whole blood, isolated PBMCs, or DNA extracted from either sample type. This clone was seen more than once but under ten times. Its antigen remains undetermined. Nothing much larger sits one base from this clone, and base qualities are not available. This TCR came from a man aged 55 to 70 with active or convalescent COVID-19. The chain uses TRBV7-9 and TRBJ2-7; 15 bases in the middle match TRBD2. The sequenced sample consisted of peripheral blood. The bases read TGTGCCAGCAGCGACCCGGGACTAGCGGGAGGTAACGAGCAGTACTTC. Its protein reads: CASSDPGLAGGNEQYF.